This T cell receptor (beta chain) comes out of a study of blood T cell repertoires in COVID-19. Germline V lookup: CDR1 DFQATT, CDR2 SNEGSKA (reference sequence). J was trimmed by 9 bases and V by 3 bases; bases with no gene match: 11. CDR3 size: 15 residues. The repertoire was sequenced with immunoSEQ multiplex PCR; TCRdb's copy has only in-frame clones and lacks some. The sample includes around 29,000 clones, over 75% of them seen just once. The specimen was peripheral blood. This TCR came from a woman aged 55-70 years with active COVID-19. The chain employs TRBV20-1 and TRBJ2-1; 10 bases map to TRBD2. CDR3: CSASIGLAGAVEQFF. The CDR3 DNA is TGCAGTGCTAGTATCGGGCTAGCGGGAGCCGTTGAGCAGTTCTTC.